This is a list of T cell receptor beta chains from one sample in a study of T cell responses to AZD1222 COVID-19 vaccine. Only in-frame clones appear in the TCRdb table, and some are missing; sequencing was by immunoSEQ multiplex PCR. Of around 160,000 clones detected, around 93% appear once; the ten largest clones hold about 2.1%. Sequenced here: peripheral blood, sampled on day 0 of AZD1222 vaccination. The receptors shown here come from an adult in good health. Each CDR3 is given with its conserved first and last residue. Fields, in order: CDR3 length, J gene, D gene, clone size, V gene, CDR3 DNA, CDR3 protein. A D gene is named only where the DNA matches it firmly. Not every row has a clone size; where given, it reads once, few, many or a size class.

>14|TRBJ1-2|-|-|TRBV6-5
TGTGCCAGCAGTTACTCGCCAGGGAACTATGGCTACACCTTC
CASSYSPGNYGYTF
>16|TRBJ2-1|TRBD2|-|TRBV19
TGTGCCAGTAGCCAGACTAGCGGGGCCTCCTACAATGAGCAGTTCTTC
CASSQTSGASYNEQFF
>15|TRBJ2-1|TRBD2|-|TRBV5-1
TGCGCCAGCAGCTTGCGGACTAGCGGGAGGGATGAGCAGTTCTTC
CASSLRTSGRDEQFF
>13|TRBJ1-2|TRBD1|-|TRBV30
TGTGCCTGGACGACAGGGTCTAACTATGGCTACACCTTC
CAWTTGSNYGYTF
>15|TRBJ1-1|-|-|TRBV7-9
TGTGCCAGCAGCCCGGGGGGCCCTTCATACACTGAAGCTTTCTTT
CASSPGGPSYTEAFF
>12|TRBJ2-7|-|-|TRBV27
TGTGCCAGCAGTCCCGGCACCTACGAGCAGTACTTC
CASSPGTYEQYF
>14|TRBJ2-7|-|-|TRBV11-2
TGTGCCAGCAGCTCAGGGCGGACAGTCTACGAGCAGTACTTC
CASSSGRTVYEQYF
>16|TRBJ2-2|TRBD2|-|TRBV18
TGTGCCAGCTCACCACAAACTAGCGGGGGCTCCGGGGAGCTGTTTTTT
CASSPQTSGGSGELFF
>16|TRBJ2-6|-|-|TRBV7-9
TGTGCCAGCAGCTTGGGCACAGGGCCTGGGGCCAACGTCCTGACTTTC
CASSLGTGPGANVLTF
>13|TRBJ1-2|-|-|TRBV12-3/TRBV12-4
TGTGCCAGCAGTCCCAGGGGCCTCTATGGCTACACCTTC
CASSPRGLYGYTF
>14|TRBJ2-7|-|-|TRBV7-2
TGTGCCAGCAGCTGGGCAGGGAACGGATACGAGCAGTACTTC
CASSWAGNGYEQYF
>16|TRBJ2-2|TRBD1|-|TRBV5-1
TGCGCCAGCAGCTCCCTATTAGGACAGGGGGCCGGGGAGCTGTTTTTT
CASSSLLGQGAGELFF
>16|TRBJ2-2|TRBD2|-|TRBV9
TGTGCCAGCGAAGGAGGGACTAGCGGGGACACCGGGGAGCTGTTTTTT
CASEGGTSGDTGELFF
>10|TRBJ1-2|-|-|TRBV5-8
TGTGCCAGCAGCTTAAATGGCTACACCTTC
CASSLNGYTF
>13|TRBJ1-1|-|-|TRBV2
TGTGCCAGCAGTGACGGGGGGCAAAGTGAAGCTTTCTTT
CASSDGGQSEAFF
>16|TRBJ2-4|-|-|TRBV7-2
TGTGCCAGCAGCTTTCTTGGCAGCCTAGCCAAAAACATTCAGTACTTC
CASSFLGSLAKNIQYF
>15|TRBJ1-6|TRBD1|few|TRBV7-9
TGTGCCAGCAGCTTGGGACAGGGTTATAATTCACCCCTCCACTTT
CASSLGQGYNSPLHF
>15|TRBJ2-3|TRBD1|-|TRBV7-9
TGTGCCAGCAGCCGACGGGACAGGGTCACAGATACGCAGTATTTT
CASSRRDRVTDTQYF
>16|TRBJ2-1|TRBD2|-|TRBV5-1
TGCGCCAGCAGCTCCATAGCGGGGAGCTCCTACAATGAGCAGTTCTTC
CASSSIAGSSYNEQFF
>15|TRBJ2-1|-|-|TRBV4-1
TGCGCCAGCAGCCAACCGCTGAGCTCCTACAATGAGCAGTTCTTC
CASSQPLSSYNEQFF
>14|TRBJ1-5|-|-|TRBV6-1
TGTGCCAGCAGTGACCAGCCTCCTAATCAGCCCCAGCATTTT
CASSDQPPNQPQHF
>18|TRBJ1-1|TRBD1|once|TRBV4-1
TGCGCCAGCAGCCAAGACCGGACAGGGGGCTCATTGAACACTGAAGCTTTCTTT
CASSQDRTGGSLNTEAFF
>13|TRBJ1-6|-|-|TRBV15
TGTGCCACCAGCAGGGGGAGGGATTCACCCCTCCACTTT
CATSRGRDSPLHF
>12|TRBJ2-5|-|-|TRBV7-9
TGTGCCAGCAGCTTAGCGGAGGAGACCCAGTACTTC
CASSLAEETQYF
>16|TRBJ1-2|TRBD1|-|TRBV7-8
TGTGCCAGCAGCCCGGGAGACAGGGGATCGGGCTATGGCTACACCTTC
CASSPGDRGSGYGYTF
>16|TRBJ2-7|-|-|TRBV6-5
TGTGCCAGCAGTTTTCGGCGGGGGGACAGCCCACCCGAGCAGTACTTC
CASSFRRGDSPPEQYF
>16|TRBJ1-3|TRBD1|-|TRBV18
TGTGCCAGCTCCTATACTGGACAGGGCCCTGGAAACACCATATATTTT
CASSYTGQGPGNTIYF
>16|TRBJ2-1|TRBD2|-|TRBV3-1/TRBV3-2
TGTGCCAGCAGCCCTCGAGCGGGAGGGCCTTACAATGAGCAGTTCTTC
CASSPRAGGPYNEQFF
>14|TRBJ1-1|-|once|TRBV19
TGTGCCAGTAGTATGTGGGGAGGTGACCCTGAAGCTTTCTTT
CASSMWGGDPEAFF
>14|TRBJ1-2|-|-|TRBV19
TGTGCCAGTAGTGGGGCAGACACTAACTATGGCTACACCTTC
CASSGADTNYGYTF
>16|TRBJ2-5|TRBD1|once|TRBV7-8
TGTGCCAGCAGCTTACGTCGGGACAGGGGATTGGAGACCCAGTACTTC
CASSLRRDRGLETQYF
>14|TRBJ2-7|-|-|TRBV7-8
TGTGCCAGCAGCTTAGGAGGGCGGGTTCACGAGCAGTACTTC
CASSLGGRVHEQYF